The 26 T cell receptor beta chains in this list originate from one sample, sequenced in a study of T cell responses to AZD1222 COVID-19 vaccine. The data were produced by immunoSEQ multiplex PCR, yet TCRdb's version contains in-frame clones alone and is incomplete. The table shows some 150,000 clones, with about 93% occurring only once. Sequencing was performed on peripheral blood, taken on day 0 of AZD1222 vaccination. The origin of the receptors is an adult in good health.

The chain couples TRBV28 to TRBJ1-6; the D gene is possibly TRBD1 (5 bases). CDR1 and CDR2 (germline): MDHEN, SYDVKM. The CDR3 runs to 12 residues. Deletions cut 3 bases from V and 8 bases from J, with 5 bases between. The CDR3 loop reads CASSLTDSPLHF. Written as DNA, the CDR3 is TGTGCCAGCAGTTTGACAGATTCACCCCTCCACTTT.

The chain is built from TRBV3-1 (or the pseudogene TRBV3-2) and TRBJ2-2; no clear D. The CDR3 length is 14 residues. Trimming pared 2 bases from V and 7 bases from J, leaving 11 bases between. The germline V gene has CDR1 LGHDT and CDR2 YNNKEL (reference sequence). The CDR3 coding sequence is TGTGCCAGCAGCCAATTTGACTCGAACGGGGAGCTGTTTTTT. This codes for CASSQFDSNGELFF.

The chain combines TRBV2 with TRBJ1-1; D is possibly TRBD1 (6 bases). The germline CDR1 and CDR2 sequences are SNHLY and FYNNEI. Trimming removed 4 bases from V and 11 bases from J, with 14 bases in between. The CDR3 is 12 residues long. This CDR3 is CASSVEGGRAFF. CDR3 coding DNA: TGTGCCAGCAGTGTGGAAGGGGGTAGGGCTTTCTTT.

CDR3 sequence: CASSPPGTGVYGYTF. In DNA, the CDR3 is TGTGCCAGCAGCCCTCCGGGGACAGGAGTCTATGGCTACACCTTC. The J gene is TRBJ1-2, the V gene TRBV3-1 (or the pseudogene TRBV3-2); 8 bases fit TRBD1. CDR3 length: 15 residues. Germline V gives CDR1 LGHDT, CDR2 YNNKEL (reference sequence). The V segment lost 4 bases and the J segment 4 bases; nucleotides outside the gene matches: 8.

This chain connects TRBV9 to TRBJ2-1; TRBD2 aligns across 7 bases. CDR1 SGDLS and CDR2 YYNGEE come from the germline V gene. The trim removed 6 bases at V and 2 bases at J, leaving 2 bases unmatched. This CDR3 comprises 13 residues. CDR3 loop: CASKRDPYNEQFF. CDR3 nucleotide sequence: TGTGCCAGCAAGCGGGATCCCTACAATGAGCAGTTCTTC.

This chain links TRBV28 with TRBJ1-6; 7 bases match TRBD1. With 6 bases clipped from V and 8 bases from J, the junction kept 7 bases outside the gene matches. Germline loops: CDR1 MDHEN, CDR2 SYDVKM. The CDR3 contains 14 residues. The CDR3 nucleotides are TGTGCCAGCAGGTCCGGACAGGCCTATTCACCCCTCCACTTT. Translating it yields CASRSGQAYSPLHF.

The CDR3 DNA reads TGTGCCAGCAGTGGGGGCCTCTATGGCTACACCTTC. Residues: CASSGGLYGYTF. The rearrangement joins TRBV12-3 or TRBV12-4 to TRBJ1-2, with TRBD1 as a possible D gene (6 bases). The CDR3 totals 12 residues. Trimming cost V 5 bases and J 4 bases, with 8 bases left between them.

The rearrangement joins TRBV9 to TRBJ2-1, with 13 bases matching TRBD2. In germline, CDR1 is SGDLS, CDR2 YYNGEE. The CDR3 runs to 16 residues. V gave up 0 bases and J gave up 7 bases; unmatched junction bases: 4. Here the CDR3 DNA reads TGTGCCAGCAGCGTAGTTGGACTAGCGGGGGTAAATGAGCAGTTCTTC. Protein: CASSVVGLAGVNEQFF.

This sequence joins TRBV30 and TRBJ1-1; possible D gene TRBD1, 5 bases. The germline gives CDR1 GTSNPN, CDR2 SVGIG (reference sequence). The V end was cut by 5 bases, the J end by 11 bases, with 18 bases between. The CDR3 extends over 12 amino acids. The CDR3 reads CAWFGGVIGAFF. The CDR3 DNA reads as TGTGCCTGGTTCGGAGGGGTTATCGGGGCTTTCTTT.

This chain joins TRBV5-6 and TRBJ2-3; 13 bases align to TRBD2. CDR1 SGHDT and CDR2 YYEEEE come from the germline V gene. The CDR3 consists of 13 residues. V trimming: 4 bases; J trimming: 11 bases; junction bases outside the gene matches: 4. This chain's CDR3 is CASSTTSGGVQYF. The DNA of the CDR3 is TGTGCCAGCAGCACAACTAGCGGGGGGGTGCAGTATTTT.

This clone was seen more than once but under ten times. In DNA form, the CDR3 reads TGCGCCAGCAGCTTGCAGGGCGCCGGGAATGAAAAACTGTTTTTT. Its protein product is CASSLQGAGNEKLFF. The rearrangement joins TRBV5-1 to TRBJ1-4; possible D gene TRBD1, 5 bases. This CDR3 has 15 residues. Germline CDR1 SGHRS, CDR2 YFSETQ. V lost 1 base and J lost 5, with 12 bases in between.

The chain combines TRBV29-1 with TRBJ2-1; tentative D call: TRBD2 (6 bases). This CDR3 has 13 residues. Germline loops: CDR1 SQVTM, CDR2 ANQGSEA. The CDR3 DNA is TGCGCCTCATACTGGACTAAGTACAATGAGCAGTTCTTC. Translation gives CASYWTKYNEQFF.

V gene TRBV5-1 combines with J gene TRBJ1-2; no reliable D call. The germline V and J ends were trimmed by 0 bases and 0 bases, with 12 bases remaining between them. CDR3 length: 16 amino acids. Per the germline V gene, CDR1 is SGHRS and CDR2 is YFSETQ. CDR3 nucleotides: TGCGCCAGCAGCTTGGACCCTTACAGAACTAACTATGGCTACACCTTC. Protein: CASSLDPYRTNYGYTF.

J is TRBJ2-3 and V is TRBV5-1; TRBD2 matches at 15 bases. The V segment lost 3 bases and the J segment 0 bases; nucleotides outside the gene matches: 2. Germline values: CDR1 SGHRS, CDR2 YFSETQ. The CDR3 contains 17 residues. The CDR3 region has the DNA TGCGCCAGCAGCTCGGGACTAGCGGGGGGTAGCACAGATACGCAGTATTTT. This codes for CASSSGLAGGSTDTQYF.

This clone was recorded once. The chain couples TRBV14 to TRBJ1-1; D gene ambiguous. The germline V and J ends were trimmed by 4 bases and 10 bases, with 16 bases remaining between them. CDR3 length: 13 residues. Germline V gene sequence: CDR1 SGHDN, CDR2 FVKESK. The CDR3 here is CASSPQRGGRAFF. The CDR3 DNA is TGTGCCAGCAGCCCCCAGCGGGGTGGTCGAGCTTTCTTT.

The chain recombines TRBV7-6 with TRBJ1-2; D is undetermined. The CDR3 totals 13 residues. Trimming stripped 5 bases from V and 2 bases from J, with 9 bases between. The germline gives CDR1 SGHVS, CDR2 FNYEAQ. The CDR3: CASSLGRNYGYTF. DNA for the CDR3: TGTGCCAGCAGCCTGGGGAGAAACTATGGCTACACCTTC.

This chain links TRBV12-3 or TRBV12-4 with TRBJ2-1, with D unresolved. CDR3 length: 13 residues. The V end was cut by 1 base, the J end by 7 bases, with 8 bases between. The CDR3 is CASSLGSVNEQFF. The CDR3 DNA follows: TGTGCCAGCAGTTTAGGGTCTGTGAATGAGCAGTTCTTC.

The chain combines TRBV30 with TRBJ2-3; TRBD2 is a possible D gene (6 bases). The V gene's germline CDR1 is GTSNPN and CDR2 SVGIG (reference sequence). The CDR3 is made up of 16 amino acids. The V end was cut by 5 bases, the J end by 3 bases, with 21 bases between. This chain's CDR3 is CAWRPLGGEQTDTQYF. CDR3 DNA: TGTGCCTGGCGCCCTCTTGGCGGGGAGCAGACAGATACGCAGTATTTT.

V usage is TRBV6-1 and J usage is TRBJ2-3; 7 bases are a match to TRBD2. Germline trimming cut 3 bases from V and 2 bases from J; bases unmatched to any gene: 11. The CDR3 loop spans 17 amino acids. Germline lookup yields CDR1 MNHNS and CDR2 SASEGT. CDR3 sequence reads: CASSDFGLAALTDTQYF. DNA for the CDR3: TGTGCCAGCAGTGATTTTGGGCTAGCGGCCCTCACAGATACGCAGTATTTT.

The gene calls are TRBV2 and TRBJ1-3; a weak D match, TRBD1 (6 bases). Trimming left V 1 base short and J 5 bases short, with 9 bases between. Germline V gene data show CDR1 as SNHLY and CDR2 as FYNNEI. The CDR3 sequence is 14 residues long. CDR3 loop: CASSEGGARNTIYF. The CDR3 DNA is TGTGCCAGCAGTGAAGGGGGGGCCAGAAACACCATATATTTT. The whole variable domain, remainder taken from reference TRBV2 and TRBJ1-3, is EPEVTQTPSHQVTQMGQEVILRCVPISNHLYFYWYRQILGQKVEFLVSFYNNEISEKSEIFDDQFSVERPDGSNFTLKIRSTKLEDSAMYFCASSEGGARNTIYFGEGSWLTVV.

In its sample, this clone was seen a few times. The chain combines TRBV6-5 with TRBJ2-3, with a weak D call TRBD2 (5 bases). The V gene lost 4 bases and the J gene lost 2 bases, with 10 bases spanning the gap. The CDR3 loop spans 14 amino acids. Germline CDR1 MNHEY, CDR2 SVGAGI. CDR3 sequence reads: CASSSQRYTDTQYF. The CDR3 bases are TGTGCCAGCAGTTCTCAGCGGTACACAGATACGCAGTATTTT.

The genes are TRBV4-1 and TRBJ1-3; D is unresolved. With 1 base removed from V and 1 base from J, the gap between germline ends came to 8 bases. Germline V lookup: CDR1 MGHRA, CDR2 YSYEKL. The CDR3 is 15 amino acids. The CDR3 DNA sequence: TGCGCCAGCAGCCAAGGTCCGGGGTCTGGAAACACCATATATTTT. It is translated as CASSQGPGSGNTIYF.

The chain employs TRBV11-2 and TRBJ2-7; D is undetermined. From germline, CDR1 is SGHAT and CDR2 FQNNGV. This CDR3 comprises 12 residues. V lost 4 bases and J 2 bases, leaving 6 bases between the germline ends. The CDR3 loop is CASSYNAYEQYV. In nucleotides, the CDR3 is TGTGCCAGCAGCTATAACGCCTACGAGCAGTACGTC.

V usage is TRBV6-5 and J usage is TRBJ1-3; possibly TRBD1 for D (6 bases). There are 14 residues in the CDR3. Trimming removed 7 bases from V and 4 bases from J, with 14 bases in between. Per the germline V gene, CDR1 is MNHEY and CDR2 is SVGAGI. As DNA, the CDR3 is TGTGCCAGCATCAAGGGGGAAGCAGGAAACACCATATATTTT. Translated, it gives CASIKGEAGNTIYF.

The chain couples TRBV5-5 to TRBJ1-1; unclear D gene. V dropped 3 bases and J dropped 4 bases, with 13 bases sitting between them. CDR1 and CDR2 from the germline V gene are SGHKS and YYEKEE (reference sequence). The CDR3 runs 14 residues. CDR3 nucleotides: TGTGCCAGCAGCTCCCCATGGTGGGGCACTGAAGCTTTCTTT. Protein: CASSSPWWGTEAFF.

The chain carries TRBV15 and TRBJ1-4; D perhaps matches TRBD1 (5 bases). Trimming removed 0 bases from V and 8 bases from J, with 16 bases in between. CDR3 length: 16 amino acids. Germline CDR1 and CDR2: LNHNV and YYDKDF (reference sequence). In nucleotides, the CDR3 is TGTGCCACCAGCAGAGAGGGGGGGACGCAGGGCGAAAAACTGTTTTTT. Amino acids: CATSREGGTQGEKLFF.